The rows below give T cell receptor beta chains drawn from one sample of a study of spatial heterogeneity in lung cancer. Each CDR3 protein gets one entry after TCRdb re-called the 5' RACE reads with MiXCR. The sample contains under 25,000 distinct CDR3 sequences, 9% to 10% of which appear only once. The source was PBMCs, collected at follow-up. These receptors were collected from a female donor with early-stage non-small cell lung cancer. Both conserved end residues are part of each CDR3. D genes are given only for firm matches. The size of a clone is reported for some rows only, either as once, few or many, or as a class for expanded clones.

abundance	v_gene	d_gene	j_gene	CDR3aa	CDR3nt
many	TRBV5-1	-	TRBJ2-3	CASRFGDTQYF	TGCGCCAGCCGCTTCGGGGATACGCAGTATTTT
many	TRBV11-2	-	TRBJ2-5	CASSSAEQETQYF	TGTGCCAGCAGCTCGGCAGAGCAAGAGACCCAGTACTTC
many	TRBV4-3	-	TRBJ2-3	CASSQGYRADTQYF	TGCGCCAGCAGCCAAGGGTACAGGGCAGATACGCAGTATTTT
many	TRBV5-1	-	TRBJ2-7	CASSFNTVYEQYF	TGCGCCAGCAGCTTCAATACGGTGTACGAGCAGTACTTC
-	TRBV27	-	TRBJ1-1	CASRSFKKQNTEAFF	TGTGCCAGCCGGAGCTTCAAAAAGCAGAACACTGAAGCTTTCTTT
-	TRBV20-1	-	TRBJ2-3	CSAKQGTVTDTQYF	TGCAGTGCTAAACAGGGTACGGTGACAGATACGCAGTATTTT
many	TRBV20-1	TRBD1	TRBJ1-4	CSAFRGQGAGELFF	TGCAGTGCCTTCAGAGGGCAGGGGGCAGGGGAACTGTTTTTT
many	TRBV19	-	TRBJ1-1	CASVGSTEAFF	TGTGCCAGCGTGGGGAGCACTGAAGCTTTCTTT
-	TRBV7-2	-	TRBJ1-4	CASSSQKSVNEKLFF	TGTGCCAGCAGCTCCCAGAAATCTGTTAATGAAAAACTGTTTTTT
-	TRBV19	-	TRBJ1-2	CATLPRDSRRASGYTF	TGTGCTACTCTACCCCGGGACTCCCGGCGGGCGAGTGGCTACACCTTC
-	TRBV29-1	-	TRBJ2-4	CSVVWQGLAKNIQYF	TGCAGCGTTGTTTGGCAGGGCCTAGCCAAAAACATTCAGTACTTC
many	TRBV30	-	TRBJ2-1	CAWSREARYNEQFF	TGTGCCTGGAGCAGGGAAGCGAGGTACAATGAGCAGTTCTTC
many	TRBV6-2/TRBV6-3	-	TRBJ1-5	CASKDTSIINQPQHF	TGTGCCAGCAAGGACACCTCGATAATCAATCAGCCCCAGCATTTT
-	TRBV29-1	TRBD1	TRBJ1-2	CSVGGQGVGYTF	TGCAGCGTAGGGGGACAGGGGGTTGGCTACACCTTC
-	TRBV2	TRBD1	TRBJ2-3	CASRSDRVGSDTQYF	TGTGCCAGCAGGTCGGACAGGGTTGGTTCAGATACGCAGTATTTT
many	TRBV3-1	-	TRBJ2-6	CASSSSLGEISSSGANVLTF	TGTGCCAGCTCATCATCCTTGGGTGAGATCAGTAGCTCTGGGGCCAACGTCCTGACTTTC
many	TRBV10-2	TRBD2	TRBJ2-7	CASSERTSGAYEQYF	TGCGCCAGCTCCGAGAGGACTAGCGGAGCCTACGAGCAGTACTTC
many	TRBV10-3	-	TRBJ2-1	CAISESLGTSYNEQFF	TGTGCCATCAGTGAGTCCCTGGGCACGTCCTACAATGAGCAGTTCTTC
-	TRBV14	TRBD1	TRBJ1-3	CASRPGTASGNTIYF	TGTGCCAGCAGACCTGGGACAGCCTCTGGAAACACCATATATTTT
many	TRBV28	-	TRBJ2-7	CASSLTPILAYEQYF	TGTGCCAGCAGTCTTACCCCCATCTTAGCATACGAGCAGTACTTC
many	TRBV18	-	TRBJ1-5	CASSPQAGNSQQPQHF	TGTGCCAGCTCACCACAGGCGGGGAACAGTCAACAGCCCCAGCATTTT
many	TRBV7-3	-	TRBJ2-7	CASSPGATSYEQYF	TGTGCCAGCAGCCCAGGGGCTACCTCCTACGAGCAGTACTTC
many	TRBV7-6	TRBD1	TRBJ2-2	CASTPGQGYTGELFF	TGTGCCAGCACCCCGGGACAGGGGTACACCGGGGAGCTGTTTTTT
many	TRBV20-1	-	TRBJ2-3	CSASFGGTGDTQYF	TGCAGTGCTAGCTTCGGGGGCACGGGGGATACGCAGTATTTT
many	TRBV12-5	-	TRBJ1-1	CASGLGQLNTEAFF	TGTGCTAGTGGTTTGGGTCAATTGAACACTGAAGCTTTCTTT
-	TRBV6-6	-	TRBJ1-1	CASSYYWQAEGAFF	TGTGCCAGCAGTTACTATTGGCAAGCCGAAGGAGCTTTCTTT
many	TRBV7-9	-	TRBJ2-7	CASTITGAIYEQYF	TGTGCCAGCACCATCACCGGGGCTATCTACGAGCAGTACTTC
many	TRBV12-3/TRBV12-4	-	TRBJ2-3	CASSFTTGRGDTQYF	TGTGCCAGCAGTTTCACGACAGGGAGGGGAGATACGCAGTATTTT
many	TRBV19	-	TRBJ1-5	CASSMGRSRGGNQPQHF	TGTGCCAGTAGTATGGGCAGGTCCCGAGGTGGCAATCAGCCCCAGCATTTT
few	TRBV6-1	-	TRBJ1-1	CASSENGRSNTEAFF	TGTGCCAGCAGTGAAAACGGCCGCTCGAACACTGAAGCTTTCTTT
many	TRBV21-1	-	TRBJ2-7	CASSRGPRSPYEQYF	TGTGCCAGCAGCAGGGGCCCACGGAGCCCCTACGAGCAGTACTTC
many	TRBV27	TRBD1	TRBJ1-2	CASSMGQGNYGYTF	TGTGCCAGCAGTATGGGACAGGGTAACTATGGCTACACCTTC
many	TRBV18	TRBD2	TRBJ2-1	CASSPQNSGSNEQFF	TGTGCCAGCTCACCACAAAATAGCGGGAGTAATGAGCAGTTCTTC
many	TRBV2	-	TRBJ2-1	CASSDSGSSYNEQFF	TGTGCCAGCAGTGATTCGGGTAGCTCCTACAATGAGCAGTTCTTC
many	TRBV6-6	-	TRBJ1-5	CASTDPEVIGNQPQHF	TGTGCCAGCACCGACCCGGAGGTAATTGGAAATCAGCCCCAGCATTTT
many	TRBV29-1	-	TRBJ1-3	CSVRVMEPGNTIYF	TGCAGCGTCCGGGTTATGGAGCCTGGAAACACCATATATTTT
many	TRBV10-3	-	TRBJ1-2	CAISGNSKYGYTF	TGTGCCATCAGTGGGAACAGTAAATATGGCTACACCTTC
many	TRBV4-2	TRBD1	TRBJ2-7	CASSQAGGRDEQYF	TGTGCCAGCAGCCAAGCAGGGGGCCGGGACGAGCAGTACTTC
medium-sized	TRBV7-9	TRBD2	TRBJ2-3	CASSLSGLAGITDTQYF	TGTGCCAGCAGCCTTTCAGGACTAGCGGGGATCACAGATACGCAGTATTTT
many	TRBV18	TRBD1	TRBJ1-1	CASSLGTENTEAFF	TGTGCCAGCTCACTCGGGACAGAGAACACTGAAGCTTTCTTT
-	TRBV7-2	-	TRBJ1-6	CASSLRRNSPLHF	TGTGCCAGCAGCTTGCGGCGGAATTCACCCCTCCACTTT
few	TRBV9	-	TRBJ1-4	CASSVEQGDEKLFF	TGTGCCAGCAGCGTGGAACAGGGAGACGAAAAACTGTTTTTT
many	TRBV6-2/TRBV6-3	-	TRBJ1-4	CASSAQGSGEKLFF	TGTGCCAGCAGTGCTCAGGGCTCCGGTGAAAAACTGTTTTTT
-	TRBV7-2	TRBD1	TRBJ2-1	CASSSTAIGGTGLPGPFF	TGTGCCAGCAGCTCCACGGCGATAGGCGGGACAGGCCTTCCTGGGCCGTTCTTC
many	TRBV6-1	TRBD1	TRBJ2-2	CASSHGQGTGELFF	TGTGCCAGCAGTCACGGACAGGGGACCGGGGAGCTGTTTTTT
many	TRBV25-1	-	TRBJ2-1	CASTAGGDEQFF	TGTGCCAGCACCGCAGGCGGAGATGAGCAGTTCTTC
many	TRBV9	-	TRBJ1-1	CASSVAPNTEAFF	TGTGCCAGCAGCGTAGCACCGAACACTGAAGCTTTCTTT
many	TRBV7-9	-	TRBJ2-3	CASPGRSQDRTDTQYF	TGTGCCAGCCCCGGGCGATCCCAAGATCGCACAGATACGCAGTATTTT
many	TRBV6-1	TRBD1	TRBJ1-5	CASTRQGDQPQHF	TGTGCCAGCACCCGACAGGGAGATCAGCCCCAGCATTTT
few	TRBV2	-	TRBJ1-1	CASSEALGGGMNTEAFF	TGTGCCAGCAGTGAAGCGCTTGGGGGTGGGATGAACACTGAAGCTTTCTTT
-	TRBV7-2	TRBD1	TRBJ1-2	CASSQGTEGYGYTF	TGTGCCAGCAGCCAAGGGACAGAGGGCTATGGCTACACCTTC
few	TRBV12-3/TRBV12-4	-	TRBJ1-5	CASSSGDPSQPQHF	TGTGCCAGCAGTTCCGGGGACCCGAGTCAGCCCCAGCATTTT
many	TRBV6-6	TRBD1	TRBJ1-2	CASRNTGGDGYTF	TGTGCCAGCAGAAACACAGGGGGGGATGGCTACACCTTC
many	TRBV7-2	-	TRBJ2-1	CASSQTWGRVGASYNEQFF	TGTGCCAGCAGCCAAACCTGGGGTCGGGTGGGGGCCTCCTACAATGAGCAGTTCTTC
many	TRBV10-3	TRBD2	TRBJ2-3	CAIRTSGTDTQYF	TGTGCCATTAGGACTAGCGGAACAGATACGCAGTATTTT
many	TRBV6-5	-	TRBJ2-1	CASSYSPGPYNEQFF	TGTGCCAGCAGTTACTCTCCAGGGCCCTACAATGAGCAGTTCTTC
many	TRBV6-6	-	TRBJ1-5	CASRTGHSNQPQHF	TGTGCCAGCAGGACCGGACATTCCAATCAGCCCCAGCATTTT
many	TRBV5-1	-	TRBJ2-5	CASSFDSVQETQYF	TGCGCCAGCAGCTTTGACAGCGTACAAGAGACCCAGTACTTC
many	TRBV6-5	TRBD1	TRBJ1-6	CASSRQGTLSSYNSPLHF	TGTGCCAGCAGTAGACAGGGGACCTTAAGTTCCTATAATTCACCCCTCCACTTT